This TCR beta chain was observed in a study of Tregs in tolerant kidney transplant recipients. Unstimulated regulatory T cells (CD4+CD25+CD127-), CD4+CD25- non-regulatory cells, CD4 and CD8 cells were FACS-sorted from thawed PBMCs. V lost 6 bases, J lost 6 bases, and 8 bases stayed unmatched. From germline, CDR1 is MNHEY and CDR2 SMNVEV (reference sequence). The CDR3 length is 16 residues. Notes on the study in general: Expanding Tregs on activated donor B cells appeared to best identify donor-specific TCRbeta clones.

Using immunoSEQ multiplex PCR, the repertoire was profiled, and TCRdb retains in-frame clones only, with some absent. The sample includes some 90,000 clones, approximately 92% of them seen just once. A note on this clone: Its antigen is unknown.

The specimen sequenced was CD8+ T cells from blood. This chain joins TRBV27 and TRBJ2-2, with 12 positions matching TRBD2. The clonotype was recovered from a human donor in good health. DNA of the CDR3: TGTGCCAGCAGCGCTGTCCTAGCGGGAGGGCCCGGGGAGCTGTTTTTT. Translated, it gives CASSAVLAGGPGELFF.